What follows are 21 T cell receptor beta chains derived from one specimen sequenced in a study of cytomegalovirus exposure and HLA in healthy donors. Researchers ran the PCR with 60 Vbeta and 13 Jbeta primers. Profiled with immunoSEQ multiplex PCR; TCRdb holds only in-frame clones, not every one. Seen here are roughly 160,000 clones, around 85% observed once, and the top ten hold 0.8% to 1%. Sequenced material: PBMCs. These receptor sequences come from a woman in her twenties or thirties in good health and CMV-seronegative.

This chain connects TRBV5-1 to TRBJ2-6; 7 nucleotides match TRBD1. Trimming removed 3 bases from V and 0 bases from J; junction bases left unmatched: 3. The germline CDR1 and CDR2 sequences are SGHRS and YFSETQ. The CDR3 loop spans 16 amino acids. CDR3: CASSWGQFSGANVLTF. CDR3 in DNA: TGCGCCAGCAGCTGGGGACAGTTCTCTGGGGCCAACGTCCTGACTTTC.

This chain links TRBV5-5 with TRBJ2-7; D perhaps matches TRBD2 (5 bases). Germline V CDR1 and CDR2: SGHKS, YYEKEE (reference sequence). The V gene lost 2 bases and the J gene lost 1 base, with 10 bases spanning the gap. This CDR3 comprises 14 residues. Here the CDR3 DNA reads TGTGCCAGCAGCTTAGGAGGCGGGTCCTACGAGCAGTACTTC. Translated: CASSLGGGSYEQYF. The full variable domain, rest sourced from reference TRBV5-5 and TRBJ2-7, is DAGVTQSPTHLIKTRGQQVTLRCSPISGHKSVSWYQQVLGQGPQFIFQYYEKEERGRGNFPDRFSARQFPNYSSELNVNALLLGDSALYLCASSLGGGSYEQYFGPGTRLTVT.

As concerns this clone: An end of the junction does not agree with germline; a read error may underlie this. Other DNA sequences in the same sample also yield this CDR3. The rearrangement links TRBV10-2 to TRBJ1-6, with TRBD1 as a possible D gene (5 bases). Per the germline V gene, CDR1 is WSHSY and CDR2 is SAAADI. This CDR3 spans 14 amino acids. CDR3 in DNA: TGCGCCAGCAGTGAAAAGGGGAATAATTCCCCCCTCCACTTT. It translates to CASSEKGNNSPLHF.

The gene calls are TRBV5-1 and TRBJ2-3, with D perhaps matching TRBD1 (5 bases). The germline V gene encodes CDR1 SGHRS and CDR2 YFSETQ. The CDR3 is made up of 13 amino acids. V was shortened by 0 bases and J by 7 bases, with 9 bases between the two germline ends. CDR3: CASSLDPGNTQYF. CDR3 DNA sequence: TGCGCCAGCAGCTTGGATCCAGGGAATACGCAGTATTTT.

The gene calls are TRBV30 and TRBJ2-5; D is unclear. This CDR3 has 13 amino acids. Between the trimmed V and J ends, which lost 3 bases and 4 bases, there was a span of 12 bases. Germline V gene sequence: CDR1 GTSNPN, CDR2 SVGIG (reference sequence). The CDR3 region is CAWRRLARETQYF. In nucleotides, the CDR3 is TGTGCCTGGAGAAGACTGGCGAGAGAGACCCAGTACTTC.

In nucleotides, the CDR3 is TGTGCCAGTATGAGGGTGAACACTGAAGCTTTCTTT. Translated: CASMRVNTEAFF. The chain employs TRBV19 and TRBJ1-1; no firm D call. Germline loops: CDR1 LNHDA, CDR2 SQIVND (reference sequence). There are 12 residues in the CDR3. The ends were cut back, 7 bases at V and 0 bases at J, with 6 bases in the middle. Using reference TRBV19 and TRBJ1-1 for the parts outside the CDR3, the full variable domain is DGGITQSPKYLFRKEGQNVTLSCEQNLNHDAMYWYRQDPGQGLRLIYYSQIVNDFQKGDIAEGYSVSREKKESFPLTVTSAQKNPTAFYLCASMRVNTEAFFGQGTRLTVV.

The chain links TRBV11-2 to TRBJ2-1; 9 bases line up with TRBD1. The germline CDR1 and CDR2 sequences are SGHAT and FQNNGV. This CDR3 has 15 residues. The ends lost 4 bases at V and 0 bases at J; junction bases unmatched: 1. The CDR3: CASSWGQGSYNEQFF. The CDR3 coding sequence is TGTGCCAGCAGCTGGGGACAGGGCTCCTACAATGAGCAGTTCTTC. The whole variable domain, filled in from reference TRBV11-2 and TRBJ2-1, reads EAGVAQSPRYKIIEKRQSVAFWCNPISGHATLYWYQQILGQGPKLLIQFQNNGVVDDSQLPKDRFSAERLKGVDSTLKIQPAKLEDSAVYLCASSWGQGSYNEQFFGPGTRLTVL.

This clone was detected only a few times. The chain carries TRBV2 and TRBJ1-5, with D unclear. V was shortened by 7 bases and J by 3 bases, with 13 bases between the two germline ends. CDR1 is SNHLY, CDR2 FYNNEI, per germline. The CDR3 has 14 residues. This chain's CDR3 is CASTISGLNQPQHF. DNA of the CDR3: TGTGCCAGCACTATCTCGGGTCTCAATCAGCCCCAGCATTTT.

This chain uses TRBV7-9 with TRBJ1-1; no clear D. V gave up 5 bases and J gave up 5 bases, with 12 bases separating them. Germline CDR1 reads SEHNR; CDR2 reads FQNEAQ (reference sequence). The CDR3 has 13 residues. The CDR3 DNA follows: TGTGCCAGCAGCGTCTCACCCGAGACTGAAGCTTTCTTT. Translation gives CASSVSPETEAFF.

The chain carries TRBV6-5 and TRBJ1-6; 8 nucleotides line up with TRBD1. V lost 5 bases to trimming and J lost 7 bases; unmatched junction nucleotides: 7. The V gene's germline CDR1 is MNHEY and CDR2 SVGAGI. The CDR3 length is 15 residues. The CDR3 reads CASSPTGGGNSPLHF. The CDR3 DNA sequence: TGTGCCAGCAGTCCTACAGGGGGAGGAAATTCACCCCTCCACTTT.

The rearrangement links TRBV7-6 to TRBJ2-7; no clear D. The germline V and J ends were trimmed by 7 bases and 0 bases, with 13 bases remaining between them. Germline V gene sequence: CDR1 SGHVS, CDR2 FNYEAQ. The CDR3 totals 14 residues. CDR3 protein: CASTPTVSSYEQYF. The CDR3 nucleotides read TGTGCCAGCACCCCAACGGTTAGCTCCTACGAGCAGTACTTC.

The chain is built from TRBV5-1 and TRBJ2-1; a weak D match, TRBD2 (6 bases). The germline gives CDR1 SGHRS, CDR2 YFSETQ. Trimming left V 0 bases short and J 6 bases short, with 13 bases between. The CDR3 is 15 residues long. The CDR3 is CASSLGDLSSNEQFF. The CDR3 DNA is TGCGCCAGCAGCTTGGGGGACTTGAGCTCCAATGAGCAGTTCTTC.

This chain connects TRBV19 to TRBJ1-2, with D perhaps matching TRBD1 (5 bases). The CDR3 sequence is 11 residues long. Trimming stripped 11 bases from V and 8 bases from J, with 15 bases between. Germline values: CDR1 LNHDA, CDR2 SQIVND (reference sequence). The CDR3 DNA sequence: TGTGCCGCCCGAAGGGGTACGGGCTACACCTTC. Its protein product is CAARRGTGYTF.

In this sample, this clone turned up once. This chain links TRBV19 with TRBJ2-7; a possible D gene is TRBD1 (6 bases). V was pared by 6 bases and J by 1 base, with 10 bases between. From germline, CDR1 is LNHDA and CDR2 SQIVND (reference sequence). The CDR3 length is 13 residues. CDR3 in amino acids: CASSRDTSYEQYF. Written as DNA, the CDR3 is TGTGCCAGTAGCCGGGACACGTCCTACGAGCAGTACTTC.

The rearrangement uses TRBV21-1 and TRBJ2-3; the DNA was not compared with TRBD2, the D call given in the table. TRBV21-1 is designated a pseudogene. The CDR3 length is 18 residues. CDR3 residues: CASSTPIAGGPSADTQYF. For the CDR3, the DNA is TGTGCCAGCAGCACCCCCATAGCGGGAGGGCCCTCGGCAGATACGCAGTATTTT.

A note on this clone: Different DNA sequences within this sample yield the same CDR3. The chain joins TRBV20-1 to TRBJ2-1; D might be TRBD1 (5 bases). The CDR3 extends over 11 amino acids. Trimming removed 6 bases from V and 7 bases from J, with 10 bases in between. Germline V lookup: CDR1 DFQATT, CDR2 SNEGSKA (reference sequence). CDR3: CSARRGNEQFF. CDR3 nucleotide sequence: TGCAGTGCGCGAAGGGGTAATGAGCAGTTCTTC.

The gene calls are TRBV18 and TRBJ1-1; 7 bases are a match to TRBD1. CDR3 size: 14 residues. V lost 5 bases and J lost 3; bases outside the gene matches: 6. Germline V gene sequence: CDR1 KGHSH, CDR2 LQKENI. CDR3 loop: CASSRGQWDTEAFF. The CDR3 DNA is TGTGCCAGCTCAAGGGGACAGTGGGACACTGAAGCTTTCTTT.

The chain is built from TRBV12-5 and TRBJ2-2, with 7 bases that match TRBD2. The ends lost 6 bases at V and 5 bases at J; junction bases unmatched: 6. The germline V gene encodes CDR1 LGHNT and CDR2 FRNRAP. This CDR3 contains 14 residues. CDR3 region: CASGRDYPTGELFF. CDR3 nucleotide sequence: TGTGCTAGTGGACGGGACTATCCGACCGGGGAGCTGTTTTTT.

The J gene is TRBJ2-1, the V gene TRBV18; TRBD2 matches at 10 bases. This CDR3 has 20 residues. The germline V gene encodes CDR1 KGHSH and CDR2 LQKENI. V shed 3 bases and J 3 bases; nucleotides not matched to a gene: 17. The CDR3 region has the DNA TGTGCCAGCTCACCCCACCCAGGAACTAGCGGGAATAAAGTCTACAATGAGCAGTTCTTC. This translates into CASSPHPGTSGNKVYNEQFF.

The chain carries TRBV4-2 and TRBJ2-2; D perhaps matches TRBD2 (6 bases). Germline lookup yields CDR1 LGHNA and CDR2 YNFKEQ. CDR3 length: 16 amino acids. Trimming removed 0 bases at V and 5 bases at J, with 13 bases between. The CDR3 DNA reads TGTGCCAGCAGCCAAGACCTAGCGAGTTTAACCGGGGAGCTGTTTTTT. It translates to CASSQDLASLTGELFF.

The chain is built from TRBV5-1 and TRBJ2-1; possible D gene TRBD1, 6 bases. The CDR3 extends over 14 amino acids. CDR1 SGHRS and CDR2 YFSETQ come from the germline V gene. The ends were cut back, 4 bases at V and 5 bases at J, with 13 bases in the middle. In nucleotides, the CDR3 is TGCGCCAGCAGCCGGCTGGGACAAAACAATGAGCAGTTCTTC. This translates into CASSRLGQNNEQFF.